Listed below are T cell receptor beta chains from one sample, sequenced in a study of blood T cells in healthy people across ages. TCRdb itself ran the 5' RACE reads through MiXCR, one entry per CDR3 protein. The table shows 1.5 million to 2 million distinct CDR3 sequences, with approximately 39% occurring only once. The sample was blood. The receptors come from a human donor in good health. The CDR3 runs from the conserved cysteine through the conserved F or W. The D gene is left open where the match is weak. Some rows have no size entry. The others give once, few or many, or a class for an expanded clone.

size	V	D	J	CDR3	DNA
NA	TRBV7-9	NA	TRBJ2-4	CASSAPPGWDNEQYF	TGTGCCAGCAGCGCACCGCCGGGTTGGGACAATGAGCAGTACTTC
NA	TRBV4-2	NA	TRBJ2-6	CASSQEAQSGANVLTF	TGTGCCAGCAGCCAAGAGGCGCAGTCTGGGGCCAACGTCCTGACTTTC
NA	TRBV30	NA	TRBJ1-2	CAWSVLWVCTF	TGTGCCTGGAGTGTACTTTGGGTCTGCACCTTC
few	TRBV4-2	NA	TRBJ2-5	CASSQDLNSVTQYF	TGTGCCAGCAGCCAGGACCTAAATTCTGTGACCCAGTACTTC
NA	TRBV20-1	NA	TRBJ1-4	CSARDFRGVIAANEKLFF	TGCAGTGCTAGAGATTTTCGGGGGGTGATTGCGGCTAATGAAAAACTGTTTTTT
NA	TRBV5-1	NA	TRBJ2-3	CASSGSGQNTDTQYF	TGCGCCAGCAGCGGGAGCGGTCAGAACACAGATACGCAGTATTTT
NA	TRBV29-1	NA	TRBJ1-2	CSVEVRPYYGYTF	TGCAGCGTTGAAGTTCGCCCTTACTATGGCTACACCTTC
few	TRBV4-2	TRBD2	TRBJ2-1	CASSQVRTSYNEQFF	TGTGCCAGCAGCCAAGTGAGGACTAGTTACAATGAGCAGTTCTTC
few	TRBV4-1	TRBD2	TRBJ2-1	CASSQDLGGGADEQFF	TGCGCCAGCAGCCAAGATCTGGGCGGGGGGGCCGATGAGCAGTTCTTC
few	TRBV7-2	NA	TRBJ1-5	CASSLAQDTPQHF	TGTGCCAGCAGCTTAGCTCAGGATACGCCCCAGCATTTT
NA	TRBV5-1	NA	TRBJ2-3	CASSLASEEDTQYF	TGCGCCAGCAGCTTGGCGTCGGAGGAAGATACGCAGTATTTT
few	TRBV7-2	TRBD2	TRBJ2-3	CASSSTSGDTQYF	TGTGCCAGCAGCTCAACTAGCGGAGATACGCAGTATTTT
NA	TRBV29-1	NA	TRBJ2-3	CRVVRGNSLDTQYF	TGCAGAGTTGTTAGGGGAAATAGCCTGGATACGCAGTATTTT
few	TRBV30	NA	TRBJ1-5	CAWSVLGNQPQHF	TGTGCCTGGAGTGTACTGGGCAATCAGCCCCAGCATTTT
few	TRBV2	TRBD1	TRBJ2-7	CASGGQEKIEEDYEQYF	TGTGCCAGTGGGGGACAGGAAAAAATTGAGGAGGACTACGAGCAGTACTTC
few	TRBV5-1	NA	TRBJ1-1	CASSETFPMNTEAFF	TGCGCCAGCAGCGAAACGTTTCCCATGAACACTGAAGCTTTCTTT
NA	TRBV20-1	NA	TRBJ1-2	CSARFRGRGIYGYTF	TGCAGTGCTAGATTCAGGGGAAGGGGGATTTATGGCTACACCTTC
few	TRBV20-1	NA	TRBJ1-5	CSAQEIGWDSNQPQHF	TGCAGTGCCCAAGAGATCGGCTGGGATAGCAATCAGCCCCAGCATTTT
NA	TRBV29-1	NA	TRBJ2-3	CSVVWYLSTDTQYF	TGCAGCGTTGTTTGGTACCTGAGCACAGATACGCAGTATTTT
NA	TRBV4-3	TRBD2	TRBJ2-1	CASSQGLSRGFSNEQFF	TGCGCCAGCAGCCAAGGGCTATCGCGGGGGTTCTCCAATGAGCAGTTCTTC
few	TRBV7-2	TRBD2	TRBJ2-7	CASSQGSGGNEQYF	TGTGCCAGCAGCCAGGGGAGCGGGGGCAACGAGCAGTACTTC
few	TRBV11-1	NA	TRBJ2-7	CASSFVGAGRNEQYF	TGTGCCAGCAGCTTTGTGGGGGCGGGAAGGAATGAGCAGTACTTC
few	TRBV7-3	TRBD2	TRBJ2-1	CASSRVGLAGADNEQFF	TGTGCCAGCAGCCGGGTCGGACTAGCGGGGGCCGACAATGAGCAGTTCTTC
few	TRBV29-1	NA	TRBJ1-2	CSVIGWGPNYGYTF	TGCAGCGTCATCGGTTGGGGGCCTAACTATGGCTACACCTTC
few	TRBV12-3/TRBV12-4	NA	TRBJ1-2	CASSEGRDVDYTF	TGTGCCAGCAGTGAAGGCAGGGATGTAGACTACACCTTC
NA	TRBV29-1	NA	TRBJ1-2	CSVEEADGYTF	TGCAGCGTTGAAGAGGCTGATGGCTACACCTTC
NA	TRBV29-1	NA	TRBJ2-3	CSACSPLMSTDTQYF	TGCAGCGCCTGTTCCCCTCTGATGAGCACAGATACGCAGTATTTT
few	TRBV12-3/TRBV12-4	TRBD2	TRBJ2-1	CASKRGLAGVYNEQFF	TGTGCCAGCAAGAGAGGGCTAGCGGGGGTGTACAATGAGCAGTTCTTC
NA	TRBV5-1	TRBD2	TRBJ2-1	CASSLADGGGGWFF	TGCGCCAGCAGCTTGGCCGACGGAGGCGGGGGGTGGTTCTTC
NA	TRBV4-3	NA	TRBJ2-7	CACSQDFLASEQYF	TGCGCCTGCAGCCAAGACTTCTTAGCTTCCGAGCAGTACTTC
many	TRBV5-1	NA	TRBJ2-1	CASSLGQPNEQFF	TGTGCCAGCAGCTTAGGACAGCCTAATGAGCAGTTCTTC
NA	TRBV6-5	NA	TRBJ1-4	CASASIRRLGEKLFF	TGTGCCAGCGCATCGATCAGGCGCCTCGGGGAAAAACTGTTTTTT
NA	TRBV5-1	NA	TRBJ2-5	CASSLLQRTLRETQYF	TGCGCCAGCAGCTTATTGCAGCGGACCCTTCGGGAGACCCAGTACTTC
NA	TRBV9	NA	TRBJ2-5	CASSVGDMEETQYF	TGTGCCAGCAGCGTCGGGGATATGGAGGAGACCCAGTACTTC
once	TRBV19	NA	TRBJ1-2	CASSLVVGHRDGYTF	TGTGCCAGTAGCCTGGTGGTGGGCCACCGAGATGGCTACACCTTC
NA	TRBV7-9	NA	TRBJ1-2	CASSLAGSDYTF	TGTGCCAGCAGCTTAGCGGGTAGTGACTACACCTTC
few	TRBV9	NA	TRBJ2-5	CASSVLGGLQETQYF	TGTGCCAGCAGCGTACTTGGAGGACTACAAGAGACCCAGTACTTC
few	TRBV5-1	TRBD1	TRBJ1-1	CASSSGQVRTEAFF	TGCGCCAGCAGCTCAGGACAGGTGAGGACTGAAGCTTTCTTT
NA	TRBV20-1	NA	TRBJ2-5	CSARGKEETQYF	TGCAGTGCTAGAGGGAAAGAAGAGACCCAGTACTTC
NA	TRBV20-1	NA	TRBJ2-7	CSARLDAYEQYF	TGCAGTGCCAGACTAGATGCCTACGAGCAGTACTTC
few	TRBV29-1	NA	TRBJ2-7	CSVSGQITEQYF	TGCAGCGTTTCGGGACAAATTACCGAGCAGTACTTC
many	TRBV7-9	NA	TRBJ1-1	CASSLAGKNTEAFF	TGTGCCAGCAGCTTAGCGGGGAAGAACACTGAAGCTTTCTTT
few	TRBV28	TRBD1	TRBJ2-5	CASSPNSRGLRETQYF	TGTGCCAGCAGTCCCAACTCCAGGGGGCTAAGGGAGACCCAGTACTTC
few	TRBV13	NA	TRBJ1-5	CASSLGPGGRDSNQPQHF	TGTGCCAGCAGCTTAGGCCCCGGGGGCCGCGATAGCAATCAGCCCCAGCATTTT
NA	TRBV24-1	NA	TRBJ2-1	CATSDFGGTDDNEQFF	TGTGCCACCAGTGATTTCGGCGGGACAGACGACAATGAGCAGTTCTTC
few	TRBV12-3/TRBV12-4	NA	TRBJ2-7	CASSLNGPSSYEQYF	TGTGCCAGCAGTTTGAACGGACCGAGCTCCTACGAGCAGTACTTC
NA	TRBV12-3/TRBV12-4	NA	TRBJ2-4	CASSLGVDKNIQYF	TGTGCCAGCAGTTTAGGTGTGGACAAAAACATTCAGTACTTC
NA	TRBV7-2	TRBD1	TRBJ1-1	CASNPRDRGRTEAFF	TGTGCCAGCAACCCCCGGGACAGGGGGCGAACTGAAGCTTTCTTT
NA	TRBV18	NA	TRBJ2-5	CASSTAGGGEETQYF	TGTGCCAGCTCGACTGCAGGAGGGGGGGAAGAGACCCAGTACTTC
few	TRBV7-9	NA	TRBJ1-6	CASSLTNGPTGSSPLHF	TGTGCCAGCAGCTTAACCAACGGCCCCACCGGGAGTTCACCCCTCCACTTT
NA	TRBV20-1	NA	TRBJ2-1	CSASKAGSSYNEQFF	TGCAGTGCTAGTAAGGCGGGGAGCTCCTACAATGAGCAGTTCTTC
NA	TRBV5-6	TRBD2	TRBJ2-1	CASSLARLAGFNEQFF	TGTGCCAGCAGCTTGGCGCGGCTAGCGGGGTTCAATGAGCAGTTCTTC
NA	TRBV6-5	NA	TRBJ2-5	CASSYSSGVQETQYF	TGTGCCAGCAGTTACTCGTCGGGGGTCCAAGAGACCCAGTACTTC
NA	TRBV28	TRBD1	TRBJ1-2	CASSRPGTGVFGYTF	TGTGCCAGCAGTAGACCCGGGACAGGAGTCTTTGGCTACACCTTC